This entry lists 21 T cell receptor beta chains sequenced from one sample in a study of cytomegalovirus exposure and HLA in healthy donors. With 60 Vbeta and 13 Jbeta primers, the PCR was carried out. Method: immunoSEQ multiplex PCR; TCRdb's copy keeps in-frame clones and lacks some. The data show over 200,000 clones, 70% to 85% seen once. The specimen was PBMCs. The receptors stem from a male donor in good health and CMV-seronegative.

J is TRBJ2-3 and V is TRBV5-6; 8 bases are a match to TRBD2. V shed 0 bases, J shed 4 bases, and the junction held 4 bases outside the gene matches. Germline V CDR1 and CDR2: SGHDT, YYEEEE. The CDR3 runs to 15 residues. CDR3 DNA sequence: TGTGCCAGCAGCTTGGCGGGAGGGCCATCAGATACGCAGTATTTT. Translating gives CASSLAGGPSDTQYF.

The chain joins TRBV18 to TRBJ2-3; D is ambiguous. The CDR3 runs to 13 residues. Germline-derived CDR1 and CDR2 are KGHSH and LQKENI. The ends were cut back, 6 bases at V and 2 bases at J, with 9 bases in the middle. Here the CDR3 reads CASSQPDTDTQYF. DNA for the CDR3: TGTGCCAGCTCTCAACCAGACACAGATACGCAGTATTTT. The full variable domain, in which reference TRBV18 and TRBJ2-3 provide the parts outside the CDR3, is NAGVMQNPRHLVRRRGQEARLRCSPMKGHSHVYWYRQLPEEGLKFMVYLQKENIIDESGMPKERFSAEFPKEGPSILRIQQVVRGDSAAYFCASSQPDTDTQYFGPGTRLTVL.

V and J are TRBV6-1 and TRBJ2-5; possible D gene TRBD1, 5 bases. There are 14 residues in the CDR3. Per the germline V gene, CDR1 is MNHNS and CDR2 is SASEGT. V lost 4 bases to trimming and J lost 2 bases, with 11 bases between them. CDR3 protein: CASSGWTLQETQYF. DNA of the CDR3: TGTGCCAGCAGTGGGTGGACACTACAAGAGACCCAGTACTTC.

CDR3 nucleotide sequence: TGCGCCAGCAGTCCCTTTTCTCGAGGGAGCACAGATACGCAGTATTTT. This codes for CASSPFSRGSTDTQYF. This chain connects TRBV4-1 to TRBJ2-3; TRBD2 is a possible D gene (5 bases). CDR1 and CDR2 (germline): MGHRA, YSYEKL. This CDR3 is 16 amino acids long. V lost 6 bases and J 0 bases, leaving 16 bases between the germline ends.

The chain recombines TRBV19 with TRBJ2-2; a possible D gene is TRBD1 (6 bases). This CDR3 contains 15 residues. V was clipped by 9 bases and J by 0 bases, with 14 bases between them. Germline V gene sequence: CDR1 LNHDA, CDR2 SQIVND (reference sequence). CDR3 residues: CASSPGATNTGELFF. The CDR3 DNA reads TGTGCCAGCTCTCCAGGGGCCACGAACACCGGGGAGCTGTTTTTT.

The chain links TRBV18 to TRBJ2-5; weak D call: TRBD1 (6 bases). The CDR3 runs 13 residues. Trimming left V 6 bases short and J 5 bases short, with 13 bases between. From germline, CDR1 is KGHSH and CDR2 LQKENI. This CDR3 is CASSLQGKETQYF. The CDR3 coding sequence is TGTGCCAGCTCTCTACAGGGCAAGGAGACCCAGTACTTC.

In its sample, this clone was seen once. The V gene is TRBV5-6, the J gene TRBJ2-5; 9 nucleotides agree with TRBD1. The tail of the sequence fits TRBJ2-7 better, so the J call may be wrong. The CDR3 has 14 residues. Germline V lookup: CDR1 SGHDT, CDR2 YYEEEE. The CDR3 coding sequence is TGTGCCAGCAGCAGGACAGGGGCGTCCTACGAGCAGTACTTC. This sequence encodes CASSRTGASYEQYF.

The genes are TRBV19 and TRBJ2-7; TRBD2 matches at 7 bases. Trimming removed 3 bases from V and 3 bases from J; junction bases left unmatched: 8. The CDR3 runs to 15 residues. The germline gives CDR1 LNHDA, CDR2 SQIVND (reference sequence). The DNA of the CDR3 is TGTGCCAGTAGTATCGGGGAGGGGCGGGACTACGAGCAGTACTTC. Its translation: CASSIGEGRDYEQYF.

This clone occurred once. The chain joins TRBV6-5 to TRBJ2-5; 13 bases fit TRBD2. The better agreement between TRBJ2-7 and the DNA end casts doubt on the J call. This CDR3 has 15 residues. CDR1 MNHEY and CDR2 SVGAGI come from the germline V gene. The chain's CDR3 is CASSLTSGRAYEQYF. In DNA form, the CDR3 reads TGTGCCAGCAGTCTTACTAGCGGGAGGGCCTACGAGCAGTACTTC.

The chain is built from TRBV10-2 and TRBJ2-1, with D possibly TRBD1 on 6 matching bases. Trimming stripped 2 bases from V and 0 bases from J, with 20 bases between. The CDR3 length is 19 residues. The V gene's germline CDR1 is WSHSY and CDR2 SAAADI. The CDR3 sequence: CASSENPGTTRSSYNEQFF. CDR3 DNA: TGCGCCAGCAGTGAGAATCCAGGGACAACAAGGTCCTCCTACAATGAGCAGTTCTTC.

This clone was recorded a few times. V is TRBV19 and J is TRBJ2-5; 12 bases match TRBD2. The CDR3 has 16 amino acids. V lost 5 bases, J lost 1 base, and 5 bases stayed unmatched. Germline loops: CDR1 LNHDA, CDR2 SQIVND (reference sequence). This chain's CDR3 is CASSGTSGPSQETQYF. The CDR3 nucleotides read TGTGCCAGTAGTGGGACTAGCGGGCCTTCCCAAGAGACCCAGTACTTC.

The chain has TRBV6-1 and TRBJ2-5; the D gene is possibly TRBD1 (5 bases). Germline V gene sequence: CDR1 MNHNS, CDR2 SASEGT. This CDR3 region has 14 residues. V shed 6 bases and J shed 5 bases, with 16 bases lying between them. The CDR3 here is CASRVTGFRETQYF. In nucleotides, the CDR3 is TGTGCCAGCAGGGTAACAGGATTCCGGGAGACCCAGTACTTC.

This chain links TRBV19 with TRBJ1-5; 8 bases fit TRBD1. Per the germline V gene, CDR1 is LNHDA and CDR2 is SQIVND (reference sequence). The V segment lost 3 bases and the J segment 9 bases; nucleotides outside the gene matches: 7. The CDR3 runs 14 residues. CDR3: CASSIGQGIRPQHF. CDR3 coding DNA: TGTGCCAGTAGTATTGGACAGGGTATCCGGCCCCAGCATTTT.

V and J are TRBV6-1 and TRBJ1-4, with TRBD1 matching over 8 bases. The germline CDR1 and CDR2 sequences are MNHNS and SASEGT. The V segment lost 2 bases and the J segment 5 bases; nucleotides outside the gene matches: 4. The CDR3 is 15 amino acids. The CDR3 region is CASSEQGAFNEKLFF. The CDR3 coding sequence is TGTGCCAGCAGTGAACAGGGGGCATTCAATGAAAAACTGTTTTTT.

This clone was detected once. The chain is built from TRBV19 and TRBJ2-7; D perhaps matches TRBD1 (6 bases). Germline CDR1 and CDR2: LNHDA and SQIVND (reference sequence). CDR3 length equals 15 residues. Trimming cost V 4 bases and J 3 bases, with 16 bases left between them. The CDR3 nucleotides are TGTGCCAGTAGTACGACAGGCCTTCGGGGCTACGAGCAGTACTTC. This codes for CASSTTGLRGYEQYF.

CDR3 DNA: TGTGCCAGTAGTATTCCCTCAGGGACCTACAATGAGCAGTTCTTC. Translating it yields CASSIPSGTYNEQFF. V gene TRBV19 combines with J gene TRBJ2-1, with D perhaps matching TRBD1 (5 bases). Trimming left V 3 bases short and J 2 bases short, with 11 bases between. The CDR3 runs to 15 residues. CDR1 LNHDA and CDR2 SQIVND come from the germline V gene (reference sequence).

The chain couples TRBV19 to TRBJ2-3; 12 nucleotides align to TRBD1. V shed 3 bases and J 0 bases; nucleotides not matched to a gene: 7. This CDR3 is 18 amino acids long. Germline V lookup: CDR1 LNHDA, CDR2 SQIVND (reference sequence). CDR3 DNA sequence: TGTGCCAGTAGTATTGGGACAGGGGGCCCCTCTAGCACAGATACGCAGTATTTT. This codes for CASSIGTGGPSSTDTQYF.

The rearrangement joins TRBV19 to TRBJ1-1, with 8 bases identical to TRBD1. Germline V gene data show CDR1 as LNHDA and CDR2 as SQIVND (reference sequence). V lost 5 bases, J lost 3 bases, and 11 bases stayed unmatched. The CDR3 consists of 16 residues. For the CDR3, the DNA is TGTGCCAGTAGTGTCCTCGGGACAGGACAATACACTGAAGCTTTCTTT. Translating it yields CASSVLGTGQYTEAFF.

The chain carries TRBV7-8 and TRBJ2-2; TRBD2 might be the D (6 bases). Per the germline V gene, CDR1 is SGHVS and CDR2 is FQNEAQ. V lost 5 bases, J lost 5 bases, and 15 bases lay in between. The CDR3 consists of 15 residues. The CDR3 loop is CASSPGGRRTGELFF. DNA for the CDR3: TGTGCCAGCAGCCCAGGAGGGCGAAGGACCGGGGAGCTGTTTTTT.

The chain carries TRBV18 and TRBJ1-2; TRBD1 matches 9 bases. V gave up 8 bases and J gave up 6 bases; unmatched junction bases: 19. CDR1 and CDR2 (germline): KGHSH, LQKENI. This CDR3 spans 17 amino acids. CDR3 region: CASTSTGTGSKIDGYTF. CDR3 bases: TGTGCCAGCACATCGACCGGGACAGGGTCTAAGATCGATGGCTACACCTTC.

The chain uses TRBV7-2 and TRBJ1-2, with TRBD1 matching over 8 bases. The CDR3 is made up of 15 amino acids. Germline CDR1 reads SGHTA; CDR2 reads FQGNSA. V dropped 1 base and J dropped 3; count of bases not matched to a gene: 4. CDR3: CASSLGQGWDYGYTF. The DNA of the CDR3 is TGTGCCAGCAGCTTAGGACAGGGGTGGGACTATGGCTACACCTTC.